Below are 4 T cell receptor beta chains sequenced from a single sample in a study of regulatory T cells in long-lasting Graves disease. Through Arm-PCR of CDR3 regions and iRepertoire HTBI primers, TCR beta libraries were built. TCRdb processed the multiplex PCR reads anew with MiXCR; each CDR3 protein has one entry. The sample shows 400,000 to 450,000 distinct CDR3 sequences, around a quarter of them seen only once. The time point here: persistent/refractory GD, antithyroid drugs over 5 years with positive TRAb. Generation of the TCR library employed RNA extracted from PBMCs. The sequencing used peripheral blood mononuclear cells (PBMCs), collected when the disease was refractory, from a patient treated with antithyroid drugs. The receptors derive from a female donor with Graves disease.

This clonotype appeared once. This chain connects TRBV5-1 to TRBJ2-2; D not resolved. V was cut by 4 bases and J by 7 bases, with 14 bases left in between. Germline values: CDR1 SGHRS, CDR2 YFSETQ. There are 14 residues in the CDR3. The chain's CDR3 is CASSVKGRDGELFF. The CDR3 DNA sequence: TGCGCCAGCAGCGTAAAGGGTAGGGACGGGGAGCTGTTTTTT.

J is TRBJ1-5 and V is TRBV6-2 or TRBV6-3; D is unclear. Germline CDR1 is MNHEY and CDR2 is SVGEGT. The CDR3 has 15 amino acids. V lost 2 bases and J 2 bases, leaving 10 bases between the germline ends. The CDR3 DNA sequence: TGTGCCAGCAGTTACGGAGGGTCGGGCAATCAGCCCCAGCATTTT. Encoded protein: CASSYGGSGNQPQHF.

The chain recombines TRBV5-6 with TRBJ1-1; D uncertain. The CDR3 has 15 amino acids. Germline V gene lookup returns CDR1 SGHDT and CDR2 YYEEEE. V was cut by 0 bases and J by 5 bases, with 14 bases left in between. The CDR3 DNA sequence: TGTGCCAGCAGCTTGGAGGCCCAAGGGAGAACTGAAGCTTTCTTT. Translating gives CASSLEAQGRTEAFF. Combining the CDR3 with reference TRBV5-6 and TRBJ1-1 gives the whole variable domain DAGVTQSPTHLIKTRGQQVTLRCSPKSGHDTVSWYQQALGQGPQFIFQYYEEEERQRGNFPDRFSGHQFPNYSSELNVNALLLGDSALYLCASSLEAQGRTEAFFGQGTRLTVV.

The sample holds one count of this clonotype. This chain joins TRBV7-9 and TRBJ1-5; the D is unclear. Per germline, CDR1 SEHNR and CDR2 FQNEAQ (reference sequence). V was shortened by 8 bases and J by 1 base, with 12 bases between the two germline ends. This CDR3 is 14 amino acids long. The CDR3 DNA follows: TGTGCCAGCGGAATAATCGAAAGCAATCAGCCCCAGCATTTT. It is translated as CASGIIESNQPQHF. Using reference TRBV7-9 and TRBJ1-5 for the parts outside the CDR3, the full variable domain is DTGVSQNPRHKITKRGQNVTFRCDPISEHNRLYWYRQTLGQGPEFLTYFQNEAQLEKSRLLSDRFSAERPKGSFSTLEIQRTEQGDSAMYLCASGIIESNQPQHFGDGTRLSIL.